A selection of T cell receptor beta chains follows, all from one sample in a study of Graves' ophthalmopathy and Graves' hyperthyroidism. TCRdb processed the multiplex PCR reads anew with MiXCR; each CDR3 protein has one entry. The sample gives approximately 700,000 distinct CDR3 sequences, approximately 39% of which show up once; over 2.5% is in the top ten. The sequenced sample consisted of peripheral blood. The receptors derive from an adult man with Graves' ophthalmopathy. CDR3s include the opening cysteine and the closing phenylalanine or tryptophan. A D gene is named only where the DNA matches it firmly. Rows may omit the clone size; those that give it use once, few, many or a size class.

cdr3_nt	cdr3_aa	v_call	j_call	d_call	clone_size
TGTGCCAGCAGCTATCCAGGGGAGGTCGGCTACACCTTC	CASSYPGEVGYTF	TRBV7-3	TRBJ1-2	-	many
TGTGCCAGCAGGTCCGGACAGGGAACATGGGAGCAGTACTTC	CASRSGQGTWEQYF	TRBV6-2/TRBV6-3	TRBJ2-7	TRBD1	many
TGTGCCACCAGTGACTCTGGACAGGGGGCGAACACCGGGGAGCTGTTTTTT	CATSDSGQGANTGELFF	TRBV24-1	TRBJ2-2	TRBD1	many
TGTGCCAGCAGCGAGGGAGGGGTGGGTACTGAAAAACTGTTTTTT	CASSEGGVGTEKLFF	TRBV7-9	TRBJ1-4	-	-
TGTGCCAGCAGTTTTTCTAGCAGGGAGACCCAGTACTTC	CASSFSSRETQYF	TRBV27	TRBJ2-5	-	few
TGTGCCAGCAGCTTAACAGGTCGGGGGAGCTCTGGAAACACCATATATTTT	CASSLTGRGSSGNTIYF	TRBV7-9	TRBJ1-3	-	few
TGTGCCACCAGCATCGTGTACCAAGAGACCCAGTACTTC	CATSIVYQETQYF	TRBV15	TRBJ2-5	-	many
TGTGCCAGCAGTTCACTGACTAGCGGCCAAGAGACCCAGTACTTC	CASSSLTSGQETQYF	TRBV12-3/TRBV12-4	TRBJ2-5	TRBD2	-
TGCAGTGCTAGTGGGCTTAGCGGAGACCAAGAGACCCAGTACTTC	CSASGLSGDQETQYF	TRBV20-1	TRBJ2-5	-	many
TGTGCCACCAACGCCGGGGGACTCCAAGAGACCCAGTACTTC	CATNAGGLQETQYF	TRBV24-1	TRBJ2-5	-	-
TGTGCCAGCAGCTTGTTGGGACAGGGGCGCCTAGGGGAGCTGTTTTTT	CASSLLGQGRLGELFF	TRBV7-9	TRBJ2-2	TRBD1	few
TGCAGCGTCCGGACAGGGTGGGACGAGACCCAGTACTTC	CSVRTGWDETQYF	TRBV29-1	TRBJ2-5	TRBD1	-
TGTGCCGCGGGGGTCCGTGGCTACACCTTC	CAAGVRGYTF	TRBV7-9	TRBJ1-2	-	-
TGTGCCAGCAGCGGTACACGGGGTTTAGCCCTCCACTTT	CASSGTRGLALHF	TRBV7-9	TRBJ1-6	-	-
TGTGCCAGCAGCCAACTGGGACAGGGGGCGGAGGAAAAACTGTTTTTT	CASSQLGQGAEEKLFF	TRBV25-1	TRBJ1-4	TRBD1	-
TGCGCCAGCAGAAAGGACAGCTATGGCTACACCTTC	CASRKDSYGYTF	TRBV10-2	TRBJ1-2	-	-
TGCAGCGTTGAATGGACCGGGCGGCAAGGCTACACCTTC	CSVEWTGRQGYTF	TRBV29-1	TRBJ1-2	-	once
TGTGCCAGCAGCAAAGGGGGGGGGACGGAGCAGTACTTC	CASSKGGGTEQYF	TRBV7-3	TRBJ2-7	-	once
TGTGCCACCGCCGGGGGCGGGAGTTCTATCTACGAGCAGTACTTC	CATAGGGSSIYEQYF	TRBV7-2	TRBJ2-7	-	few
TGTGCCAGCAGAGAAAGGACAGGGGGCACGACCCAGTACTTC	CASRERTGGTTQYF	TRBV15	TRBJ2-5	TRBD1	-
TGTGCCAGCAGTTTTGGACAGGGCTGGTCCGAGCAGTACTTC	CASSFGQGWSEQYF	TRBV10-3	TRBJ2-7	TRBD1	-
TGTGCCAGCAGCTCCTCGAGCGGGAGAGCCGTAGGGTACTTC	CASSSSSGRAVGYF	TRBV7-8	TRBJ2-5	TRBD2	-
TGCAGCGGCCTACATGGGGGAGAGACCCAGTACTTC	CSGLHGGETQYF	TRBV29-1	TRBJ2-5	-	-
TGTGCCAGCACCCCCGCGACGAACACCGGGGAGCTGTTTTTT	CASTPATNTGELFF	TRBV12-3/TRBV12-4	TRBJ2-2	-	-
TGTGCCAGCTCACCGGGACAGGAGAACACTGAAGCTTTCTTT	CASSPGQENTEAFF	TRBV7-6	TRBJ1-1	TRBD1	-
TGCAGCGTTCAACAGGGTTGGGCGAATGAGCAGTTCTTC	CSVQQGWANEQFF	TRBV29-1	TRBJ2-1	-	-
TGTGCCAGCAGCTTAAGACTAGCCCACGAGCAGTACTTC	CASSLRLAHEQYF	TRBV7-2	TRBJ2-7	TRBD2	many
TGTGCCAGCAGCTTAGCCAGGGGTGTAAGCTACGAGCAGTACTTC	CASSLARGVSYEQYF	TRBV7-2	TRBJ2-7	-	many
TGTGCCAGCAGTTACTCGAGAAGGGCAGGGAGCTATGGCTACACCTTC	CASSYSRRAGSYGYTF	TRBV6-5	TRBJ1-2	-	-
TGTGCCGTCAAGGCCCAGGGAGGGGAGACCCAGTACTTC	CAVKAQGGETQYF	TRBV6-6	TRBJ2-5	TRBD2	-
TGTGCCAGCAGCTGGAAAAGGGGGCAGGCCTACGAGCAGTACTTC	CASSWKRGQAYEQYF	TRBV7-9	TRBJ2-7	TRBD1	-
TGTGCCAGCAGGGGACAGGGGGTCACTGGAAACACCATATATTTT	CASRGQGVTGNTIYF	TRBV11-1	TRBJ1-3	TRBD1	-
TGCAGTGCTAGGAGGGAGGGGGACTATGGCTACACCTTC	CSARREGDYGYTF	TRBV20-1	TRBJ1-2	-	-
TGCGCCAGCAGCTTGGGCTTGGCAGGGCGAAACTATGGCTACACCTTC	CASSLGLAGRNYGYTF	TRBV5-1	TRBJ1-2	-	-
TGTGCCAGCAGTTTAGTTCAGGGTTTGGGCTCACCCCTCCACTTT	CASSLVQGLGSPLHF	TRBV12-3/TRBV12-4	TRBJ1-6	-	many
TGTGCCAGCAACCGAGTACTACAGGATTCCTACGAGCAGTACTTC	CASNRVLQDSYEQYF	TRBV5-6	TRBJ2-7	-	few
TGCGCCAGCAGCTTGGAGGGTACTAATGAAAAACTGTTTTTT	CASSLEGTNEKLFF	TRBV5-1	TRBJ1-4	-	many
TGCAGTGCTAGAGGGACAGCCTATGGCTACACCTTC	CSARGTAYGYTF	TRBV20-1	TRBJ1-2	-	medium-sized
TGTGCCAGCAGACGTACTGGGGGTATGAACACTGAAGCTTTCTTT	CASRRTGGMNTEAFF	TRBV6-2/TRBV6-3	TRBJ1-1	-	-
TGCAGCTCCAGGACGTCTAGCTCTGGGGCCAACGTCCTGACTTTC	CSSRTSSSGANVLTF	TRBV29-1	TRBJ2-6	-	-
TGTGCCAGCAGCTTGCAGACATATTACGAGCAGTACTTC	CASSLQTYYEQYF	TRBV5-6	TRBJ2-7	-	many
TGTGCCAGCACCCCAATTGGACTAGCGGGATTCGACGAGCAGTACTTC	CASTPIGLAGFDEQYF	TRBV12-3/TRBV12-4	TRBJ2-7	TRBD2	-
TGCAGTGCTTCGACTCGGACCCAGTACTTC	CSASTRTQYF	TRBV20-1	TRBJ2-5	-	-
TGTGCCAGGGGGGTAGGAACCATATATTTT	CARGVGTIYF	TRBV27	TRBJ1-3	-	few
TGTGCCAACACCGGGACAAGGAACACCGGGGAGCTGTTTTTT	CANTGTRNTGELFF	TRBV2	TRBJ2-2	-	many
TGTGCCACCCTGGTGAGGACACAGTACTTC	CATLVRTQYF	TRBV10-3	TRBJ2-5	-	-
TGTGCCAGTAGTCAACCGGGACAGGCCACCTACGAGCAGTACTTC	CASSQPGQATYEQYF	TRBV19	TRBJ2-7	TRBD1	many
TGTGCCAGCAGCCCCAGTGGACGGTTCTCTGGAAACACCATATATTTT	CASSPSGRFSGNTIYF	TRBV9	TRBJ1-3	-	many
TGCAGCCAAGATTTACCAGGGGGACACTATGGCTACACCTTC	CSQDLPGGHYGYTF	TRBV29-1	TRBJ1-2	TRBD1	-
TGTGCCAGCAGCGTCCCGCAGGGGCAAAACTATGGCTACACCTTC	CASSVPQGQNYGYTF	TRBV9	TRBJ1-2	-	-
TGTGCCATCAGTGGGGGGGGGGGTCAGCCCCAGCATTTT	CAISGGGGQPQHF	TRBV10-3	TRBJ1-5	-	many
TGTGCCTGGAGCGAAAGTGGGGGGACCGAGACCCAGTACTTC	CAWSESGGTETQYF	TRBV30	TRBJ2-5	-	-
TGTGCCAGCGGAGCAGGGGGGAATCAGCCCCAGCATTTT	CASGAGGNQPQHF	TRBV12-3/TRBV12-4	TRBJ1-5	TRBD1	-
TGTGCCAGCAGCGGGGGGCGGGTTACCACTGAAGCTTTCTTT	CASSGGRVTTEAFF	TRBV7-2	TRBJ1-1	-	many
TGTGCCACCAGCAGAGAGGGACAGGGCTACACCTTC	CATSREGQGYTF	TRBV15	TRBJ1-2	TRBD1	-
TGTGCCAGCAGAGCGGGGGGGCCTGGGGCCAACGTCCTGACTTTC	CASRAGGPGANVLTF	TRBV2	TRBJ2-6	TRBD2	-
TGCGCCAGCAGCCAACCAGGGGGCGGCTACACCTTC	CASSQPGGGYTF	TRBV4-1	TRBJ1-2	TRBD1	-
TGCAGTGCCAGGGACAGCACGTTCCAAGAGACCCAGTACTTC	CSARDSTFQETQYF	TRBV20-1	TRBJ2-5	TRBD1	many
TGTGCCAGCAGCTTGGGGCGGACTAGCGGGAAGTACGAGCAGTACTTC	CASSLGRTSGKYEQYF	TRBV5-6	TRBJ2-7	TRBD2	-